This passage covers 27 T cell receptor beta chains from one sample sequenced in a study of T-cell reconstitution after alpha-beta-depleted transplantation in children. Unique molecular identifiers were built into the TCRbeta library. TCRdb analysed the PCR reads with MiXCR anew, one entry per CDR3 protein. The sample shows roughly 220,000 distinct CDR3 sequences, about 8.8% of them seen only once. The material was PBMCs from the stem cell graft donor, obtained from the stem cell graft. The receptors were gathered from a human donor who donated a stem cell graft to a child with SCID.

J is TRBJ1-4 and V is TRBV12-3 or TRBV12-4; tentative D call: TRBD1 (5 bases). Between the trimmed V and J ends, which lost 6 bases and 7 bases, there was a span of 21 bases. The CDR3 is made up of 16 amino acids. The CDR3 here is CASRPPLPHRGEKLFF. DNA of the CDR3: TGTGCCAGCAGGCCCCCCCTCCCACATAGGGGTGAAAAACTGTTTTTT.

This clonotype occurred many times. The rearrangement joins TRBV12-3 or TRBV12-4 to TRBJ2-3; TRBD2 matches at 12 bases. The CDR3 covers 17 residues. With V trimmed by 4 bases and J by 2 bases, 7 bases remained unmatched. The chain's CDR3 is CASSSPTSGGDTDTQYF. The CDR3 DNA reads TGTGCCAGCAGTTCCCCGACTAGCGGGGGCGACACAGATACGCAGTATTTT.

Regarding this clonotype: A read error may explain this, as a much larger clone is one base away. This chain uses TRBV20-1 with TRBJ2-1, with a weak D call TRBD2 (5 bases). The germline CDR1 and CDR2 sequences are DFQATT and SNEGSKA (reference sequence). The CDR3 has 15 residues. This chain's CDR3 is CCARDTARTYNEQFF. The CDR3 DNA follows: TGCTGTGCTAGAGACACCGCCCGGACTTACAATGAGCAGTTCTTC.

This clonotype was seen repeatedly, ten times or more. This chain links TRBV20-1 with TRBJ2-5; unclear D gene. The germline CDR1 and CDR2 sequences are DFQATT and SNEGSKA (reference sequence). The CDR3 contains 15 residues. The V and J ends lost 0 bases and 2 bases respectively, with 13 bases between them. The CDR3 DNA is TGCAGTGCTAGAGATAGGCGTAGAGGACAAGAGACCCAGTACTTC. Protein: CSARDRRRGQETQYF.

This clonotype has more than one count but fewer than ten. V is TRBV19 and J is TRBJ2-7, with 7 bases that match TRBD1. The CDR3 sequence is 14 residues long. Germline CDR1 is LNHDA and CDR2 is SQIVND (reference sequence). V gave up 4 bases and J gave up 3 bases; unmatched junction bases: 6. CDR3 in amino acids: CASSTRQGDYEQYF. Written as DNA, the CDR3 is TGTGCCAGTAGTACGCGGCAGGGGGACTACGAGCAGTACTTC.

This clonotype was counted a few times. This sequence joins TRBV9 and TRBJ1-1, with 9 positions matching TRBD1. Germline trimming cut 4 bases from V and 11 bases from J; bases unmatched to any gene: 9. Germline CDR1 reads SGDLS; CDR2 reads YYNGEE. The CDR3 is 13 amino acids. The CDR3 coding sequence is TGTGCCAGCAGCCTCCTCGGGACAGGGAGTGCTTTCTTT. This translates into CASSLLGTGSAFF. Full variable domain (remainder filled in from reference TRBV9 and TRBJ1-1): DSGVTQTPKHLITATGQRVTLRCSPRSGDLSVYWYQQSLDQGLQFLIQYYNGEERAKGNILERFSAQQFPDLHSELNLSSLELGDSALYFCASSLLGTGSAFFGQGTRLTVV.

This clonotype was recorded many times. This chain joins TRBV9 and TRBJ2-3, with 10 nucleotides matching TRBD2. Germline CDR1 and CDR2: SGDLS and YYNGEE. The CDR3 has 15 amino acids. Losses at the gene ends were 2 bases for V and 4 bases for J; bases not matched to a gene: 4. CDR3 amino acids: CASSVSGGRADTQYF. The DNA for the CDR3 is TGTGCCAGCAGCGTTAGCGGGGGGCGCGCAGATACGCAGTATTTT.

This clonotype was counted at least ten times. The chain couples TRBV20-1 to TRBJ2-7; D might be TRBD2 (5 bases). Germline V lookup: CDR1 DFQATT, CDR2 SNEGSKA (reference sequence). V was clipped by 3 bases and J by 7 bases, with 13 bases between them. The CDR3 length is 12 residues. CDR3 bases: TGCAGTGCTAGCGTTGGGCAGCGGGAGCAGTACTTC. This sequence encodes CSASVGQREQYF.

Many counts were recorded for this clonotype. The chain links TRBV5-1 to TRBJ2-3, with D perhaps given as TRBD1 or TRBD2 (5 bases each). V lost 4 bases and J lost 2, with 14 bases in between. CDR1 and CDR2 (germline): SGHRS, YFSETQ. The CDR3 loop spans 15 amino acids. In nucleotides, the CDR3 is TGCGCCAGCAGCGTCCGGGACCGGCACACAGATACGCAGTATTTT. Protein sequence: CASSVRDRHTDTQYF.

In its sample, this clonotype was seen many times. The chain uses TRBV6-1 and TRBJ2-7, with TRBD1 identical over 9 bases. Losses at the gene ends were 4 bases for V and 4 bases for J; bases not matched to a gene: 8. Per germline, CDR1 MNHNS and CDR2 SASEGT. The CDR3 runs to 15 residues. As DNA, the CDR3 is TGTGCCAGCAGTGGCGGGACAGGGAATCTTTACGAGCAGTACTTC. It translates to CASSGGTGNLYEQYF.

This clonotype was found many times. The V call is TRBV7-9, the J call TRBJ2-2; the D gene could be TRBD1 or TRBD2 (5 bases each). V shed 1 base and J shed 3 bases, with 15 bases lying between them. The CDR3 has 17 amino acids. The germline V gene has CDR1 SEHNR and CDR2 FQNEAQ (reference sequence). CDR3 in amino acids: CASSLGSGTDYTGELFF. CDR3 in DNA: TGTGCCAGCAGCTTAGGGTCCGGGACCGATTACACCGGGGAGCTGTTTTTT. The full variable domain, its missing parts supplied by reference TRBV7-9 and TRBJ2-2, is DTGVSQNPRHKITKRGQNVTFRCDPISEHNRLYWYRQTLGQGPEFLTYFQNEAQLEKSRLLSDRFSAERPKGSFSTLEIQRTEQGDSAMYLCASSLGSGTDYTGELFFGEGSRLTVL.

This clonotype was recorded at least ten times. J is TRBJ2-3 and V is TRBV7-2; 8 bases align to TRBD2. The V gene end was trimmed by 2 bases and the J gene end by 4 bases; junction bases not matched to a gene: 5. Germline CDR1 is SGHTA and CDR2 is FQGNSA. This CDR3 comprises 15 residues. Written as DNA, the CDR3 is TGTGCCAGCAGCTTACAAGCGGGGGATTCAGATACGCAGTATTTT. Its translation is CASSLQAGDSDTQYF.

This clonotype has at least ten counts. The chain has TRBV20-1 and TRBJ2-1; D possibly corresponds to TRBD1 (6 bases). CDR3 length: 14 residues. CDR1 and CDR2 (germline): DFQATT, SNEGSKA (reference sequence). The V gene lost 2 bases and the J gene lost 6 bases, with 14 bases spanning the gap. For the CDR3, the DNA is TGCAGTGCTAGACGAGGGGGTGGGGGCAATGAGCAGTTCTTC. It codes for CSARRGGGGNEQFF.

This clonotype was recorded at least ten times. The chain has TRBV6-6 and TRBJ2-1; no reliable D call. Germline loops: CDR1 MNHNY, CDR2 SVGAGI (reference sequence). CDR3 size: 13 residues. Trimming left V 6 bases short and J 5 bases short, with 11 bases between. The CDR3 protein is CASRPGPNNEQFF. The CDR3, as DNA: TGTGCCAGCAGGCCGGGCCCCAACAATGAGCAGTTCTTC.

The rearrangement joins TRBV14 to TRBJ1-1; D unclear. With 1 base removed from V and 4 bases from J, the gap between germline ends came to 13 bases. The CDR3 is made up of 15 amino acids. In germline, CDR1 is SGHDN, CDR2 FVKESK. CDR3: CASSQVGRPSTEAFF. CDR3 in DNA: TGTGCCAGCAGCCAAGTAGGCAGGCCCAGCACTGAAGCTTTCTTT.

This clonotype was observed many times. The V gene is TRBV5-1, the J gene TRBJ1-1; D possibly corresponds to TRBD1 (5 bases). Germline V CDR1 and CDR2: SGHRS, YFSETQ. Trimming cost V 5 bases and J 1 base, with 18 bases left between them. The CDR3 contains 16 residues. CDR3 coding DNA: TGCGCCAGCAGACCGGTGGGGGGACCCCCGAACACTGAAGCTTTCTTT. This translates into CASRPVGGPPNTEAFF.

This clonotype was counted at least ten times. The genes are TRBV9 and TRBJ2-1; 16 nucleotides align to TRBD2. The V segment lost 3 bases and the J segment 0 bases; nucleotides outside the gene matches: 6. The CDR3 extends over 19 amino acids. The V gene's germline CDR1 is SGDLS and CDR2 YYNGEE. CDR3 DNA: TGTGCCAGCAGCGCTCCGGGACTAGCGGGGGGGAGCTCCTACAATGAGCAGTTCTTC. Its translation: CASSAPGLAGGSSYNEQFF.

The rearrangement links TRBV29-1 to TRBJ2-7; tentatively, D is TRBD2 (5 bases). This CDR3 is 12 amino acids long. Trimming took off 4 bases at V and 5 bases at J, with 12 bases between the two ends. From germline, CDR1 is SQVTM and CDR2 ANQGSEA. The CDR3 DNA follows: TGCAGCGTTGGCCGATTAGCGCACGAGCAGTACTTC. As protein: CSVGRLAHEQYF.

V usage is TRBV12-3 or TRBV12-4 and J usage is TRBJ1-4; D is perhaps TRBD1 (5 bases). Trimming took 4 bases from V and 0 from J, leaving 12 bases between them. The CDR3 covers 16 residues. CDR3 bases: TGTGCCAGCAGTTCGGGGGGGGGACCAACTAATGAAAAACTGTTTTTT. Residues: CASSSGGGPTNEKLFF.

This clonotype appeared many times. The chain joins TRBV19 to TRBJ2-2; 7 nucleotides match TRBD2. The V gene end was trimmed by 6 bases and the J gene end by 0 bases; junction bases not matched to a gene: 7. Germline V gives CDR1 LNHDA, CDR2 SQIVND (reference sequence). The length of the CDR3 is 16 residues. CDR3 sequence: CASSDLAAANTGELFF. DNA for the CDR3: TGTGCCAGTAGCGATCTAGCGGCTGCGAACACCGGGGAGCTGTTTTTT.

In this sample, this clonotype turned up many times. This sequence joins TRBV20-1 and TRBJ2-7; 8 bases map to TRBD2. Trimming cost V 6 bases and J 0 bases; bases outside gene matches: 10. This CDR3 has 15 amino acids. CDR1 and CDR2 from the germline V gene are DFQATT and SNEGSKA (reference sequence). The CDR3 DNA reads TGCAGTGCCAATGTGGGACTAGGGGCCTCCTACGAGCAGTACTTC. This codes for CSANVGLGASYEQYF.

This clonotype appeared many times. The CDR3 region has the DNA TGTGCCAGCAGCCAAGAATCATACACCGGGGAGCTGTTTTTT. It is translated as CASSQESYTGELFF. This sequence joins TRBV3-1 and TRBJ2-2; D is ambiguous. V was clipped by 0 bases and J by 3 bases, with 5 bases between them. Per germline, CDR1 LGHDT and CDR2 YNNKEL (reference sequence). The CDR3 contains 14 residues. Using reference TRBV3-1 and TRBJ2-2 for the parts outside the CDR3, the full variable domain is DTAVSQTPKYLVTQMGNDKSIKCEQNLGHDTMYWYKQDSKKFLKIMFSYNNKELIINETVPNRFSPKSPDKAHLNLHINSLELGDSAVYFCASSQESYTGELFFGEGSRLTVL.

Ten or more counts support this clonotype. The V and J genes are TRBV3-1 and TRBJ2-7; TRBD2 might be the D (6 bases). Trimming left V 4 bases short and J 6 bases short, with 19 bases between. The germline gives CDR1 LGHDT, CDR2 YNNKEL (reference sequence). The CDR3 covers 15 residues. For the CDR3, the DNA is TGTGCCAGCAGCCCCCCAAGGAGGGGTTCTGCCGAGCAGTACTTC. This codes for CASSPPRRGSAEQYF.

The CDR3 region is CASSRPERDYEQYF. The CDR3 bases are TGTGCCAGCAGCCGGCCCGAGCGGGACTACGAGCAGTACTTC. The V call is TRBV6-1, the J call TRBJ2-7; 7 nucleotides agree with TRBD2. Germline values: CDR1 MNHNS, CDR2 SASEGT. The CDR3 has 14 amino acids. The V and J ends lost 6 bases and 3 bases, in that order; junction bases with no gene match: 8.

This clonotype was detected ten times or more. V gene TRBV2 combines with J gene TRBJ1-4; no firm D call. Germline values: CDR1 SNHLY, CDR2 FYNNEI. Deletions cut 6 bases from V and 0 bases from J, with 14 bases between. This CDR3 has 16 amino acids. The CDR3 DNA follows: TGTGCCAGCAGGGGCGCTTTCTTTGCAACTAATGAAAAACTGTTTTTT. Its protein is CASRGAFFATNEKLFF. Drawing the rest from reference TRBV2 and TRBJ1-4, the complete variable domain is EPEVTQTPSHQVTQMGQEVILRCVPISNHLYFYWYRQILGQKVEFLVSFYNNEISEKSEIFDDQFSVERPDGSNFTLKIRSTKLEDSAMYFCASRGAFFATNEKLFFGSGTQLSVL.

The CDR3 is CAWSVSGGKETQYF. The CDR3, as DNA: TGTGCCTGGAGTGTTAGCGGGGGGAAAGAGACCCAGTACTTC. The chain is built from TRBV30 and TRBJ2-5, with TRBD2 identical over 10 bases. The CDR3 is made up of 14 amino acids. The V and J ends lost 0 bases and 3 bases, in that order; junction bases with no gene match: 1. Germline lookup yields CDR1 GTSNPN and CDR2 SVGIG (reference sequence).

This clonotype was seen at least ten times. The chain couples TRBV29-1 to TRBJ2-3; weak D call: TRBD2 (6 bases). This CDR3 spans 12 amino acids. Germline CDR1 is SQVTM and CDR2 is ANQGSEA. Trimming took 1 base from V and 13 from J, leaving 15 bases between them. In nucleotides, the CDR3 is TGCAGCGTTGAAGCCAGAGACTGGGAGGAGTATTTT. Its translation: CSVEARDWEEYF.